This TCR beta chain was sequenced in a study of CD8 T cells in ankylosing spondylitis. Study observations and caveats: Matched ankylosing spondylitis synovial fluid reportedly contained a significantly enriched population of disease-linked clones.

This clonotype has just a few counts. Its antigen remains unknown. Trimming at V came to 1 base and at J to 2 bases, leaving 6 bases not matched to a gene. The CDR3 has 15 amino acids. Germline CDR1 is SGHKS and CDR2 is YYEKEE (reference sequence). Quantitative barcoded 5'-RACE was used to prepare TCR beta libraries. TCRdb re-derived calls from the 5' RACE reads in MiXCR, one entry per CDR3 protein. The sample has under 250,000 distinct CDR3 sequences, approximately 30% seen once; the top ten hold approximately 4.4%. The chain recombines TRBV5-5 with TRBJ2-7; 7 nucleotides agree with TRBD2. The TCR originated in a male donor with ankylosing spondylitis or in good health (not recorded which). The sequenced sample was blood, either unsorted or a sorted T cell fraction (not recorded which). Here the CDR3 reads CASSLSGGKTYEQYF. DNA for the CDR3: TGTGCCAGCAGCTTGTCGGGGGGAAAAACCTACGAGCAGTACTTC.